This T cell receptor beta chain was captured in a study of OX40 agonist ivuxolimab in advanced cancers. Study at large: Patients' therapy was ivuxolimab, an antibody that acts as an agonist of OX40 (CD134). Study conclusions and caveats: Among some nonresponders, normalized T-cell clonal expansion was also low.

To note about this clone: The antigen remains unidentified.

Germline V gene lookup returns CDR1 LNHDA and CDR2 SQIVND (reference sequence). Trimming removed 0 bases from V and 3 bases from J, with 20 bases in between. The CDR3 runs to 18 residues. Sequencing was performed with immunoSEQ multiplex PCR; in TCRdb, only in-frame clones are kept and a portion is missing. The sample holds about 71,000 clones, just under 95% seen once. The chain is built from TRBV19 and TRBJ1-1; D not certain. This material consisted of CD4+ or CD8+ T cells sorted from blood, taken in a trial of the OX40 agonist ivuxolimab. The TCR was taken from an adult with an advanced solid tumor such as melanoma, head and neck, liver or kidney cancer. The CDR3 DNA reads TGTGCCAGTAGTATAGACCCGGCCTGGCCTCGCCCCCACACTGAAGCTTTCTTT. Amino acids: CASSIDPAWPRPHTEAFF.